This paragraph covers one T cell receptor (beta chain) sequence. The entry originates in a study of PD-L1 blockade in urothelial cancer. The time point: pretreatment peripheral blood. A total of 1 to 8 samples per patient were collected pretreatment and on-treatment. The table came from immunoSEQ multiplex PCR; TCRdb's copy has only in-frame clones and leaves some out. Among tens of thousands of clones listed, around 85% were seen once. Trimming left V 4 bases short and J 3 bases short, with 16 bases between. Germline CDR1 MNHEY, CDR2 SVGAGI. The CDR3 spans 15 residues. The sample was PBMCs, taken around atezolizumab (anti-PD-L1) treatment. This TCR came from a man aged 35 to 55 with urothelial cancer. The chain links TRBV6-5 to TRBJ2-7; D might be TRBD2 (6 bases). Written as DNA, the CDR3 is TGTGCCAGCAGTTCCCTAGCGAATCCTTACTACGAGCAGTACTTC. It translates to CASSSLANPYYEQYF.